This T cell receptor beta chain is drawn from a study of blood T cell repertoires in COVID-19. Study in general: Nucleic acid was either cDNA or gDNA, and it came from T cells, B-cell-depleted T cells, or PBMCs.

This clone was seen a few times. This CDR3 region has 15 residues. Trimming shortened V by 2 bases and J by 1 base, and 9 bases separated the two germline ends. Per germline, CDR1 MNHEY and CDR2 SMNVEV (reference sequence). The assay was immunoSEQ multiplex PCR, and TCRdb's table has in-frame clones only and misses some. The sample shows about 240,000 clones, 80% to 85% of them seen only once. The TCR originated in a woman aged 55-69 years with active or convalescent COVID-19. Sequencing input: peripheral blood. V gene TRBV27 combines with J gene TRBJ1-5; D unresolved. The CDR3, as DNA: TGTGCCAGCAGTTTAGGGCTGGCAAGCAATCAGCCCCAGCATTTT. Translated: CASSLGLASNQPQHF.